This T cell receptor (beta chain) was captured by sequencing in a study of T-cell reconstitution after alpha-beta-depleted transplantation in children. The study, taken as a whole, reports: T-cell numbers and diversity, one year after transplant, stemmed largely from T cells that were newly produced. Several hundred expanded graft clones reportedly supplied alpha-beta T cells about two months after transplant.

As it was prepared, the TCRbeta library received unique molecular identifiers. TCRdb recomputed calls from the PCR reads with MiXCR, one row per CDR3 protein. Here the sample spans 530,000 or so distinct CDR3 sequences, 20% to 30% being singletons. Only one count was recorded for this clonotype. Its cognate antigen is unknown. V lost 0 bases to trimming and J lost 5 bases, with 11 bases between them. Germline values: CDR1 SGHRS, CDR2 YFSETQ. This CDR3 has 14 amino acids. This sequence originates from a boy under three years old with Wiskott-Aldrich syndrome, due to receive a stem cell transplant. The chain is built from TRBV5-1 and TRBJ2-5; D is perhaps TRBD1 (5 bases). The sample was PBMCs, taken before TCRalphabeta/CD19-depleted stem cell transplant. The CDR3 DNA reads TGCGCCAGCAGCTTGGAGGGGCCGGTCGAGACCCAGTACTTC. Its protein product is CASSLEGPVETQYF. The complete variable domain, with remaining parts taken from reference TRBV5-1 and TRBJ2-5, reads KAGVTQTPRYLIKTRGQQVTLSCSPISGHRSVSWYQQTPGQGLQFLFEYFSETQRNKGNFPGRFSGRQFSNSRSEMNVSTLELGDSALYLCASSLEGPVETQYFGPGTRLLVL.